This T cell receptor beta chain is drawn from a study of OX40 agonist ivuxolimab in advanced cancers. About the research overall: Subjects had a mean age of roughly 60 years, with a range of about 23 to 79; around 83% were male. Study-level points and caveats: At 0.1 to 3.0 mg/kg, CD4+ and CD8+ blood T cells expanded clonally by week 6. Also showing low normalized T-cell clonal expansion were some of the nonresponders.

Patients were ineligible given autoimmune disease history or systemic immunosuppression. Profiled with immunoSEQ multiplex PCR; TCRdb holds only in-frame clones, not every one. The sample records about 35,000 clones, about four fifths being singletons. This CDR3 comprises 16 residues. The germline gives CDR1 SGHRS, CDR2 YFSETQ. Trimming took off 0 bases at V and 0 bases at J, with 11 bases between the two ends. This clone was recorded only once. Its target is not known. The sample was CD4+ or CD8+ T cells sorted from blood, taken in a trial of the OX40 agonist ivuxolimab. This clonotype originated in an adult with an advanced solid tumor such as melanoma, head and neck, liver or kidney cancer. The rearrangement links TRBV5-1 to TRBJ2-3, with a weak D call TRBD1 (5 bases). The CDR3 reads CASSLGDRASTDTQYF. CDR3 in DNA: TGCGCCAGCAGCTTGGGCGACAGAGCCAGCACAGATACGCAGTATTTT.